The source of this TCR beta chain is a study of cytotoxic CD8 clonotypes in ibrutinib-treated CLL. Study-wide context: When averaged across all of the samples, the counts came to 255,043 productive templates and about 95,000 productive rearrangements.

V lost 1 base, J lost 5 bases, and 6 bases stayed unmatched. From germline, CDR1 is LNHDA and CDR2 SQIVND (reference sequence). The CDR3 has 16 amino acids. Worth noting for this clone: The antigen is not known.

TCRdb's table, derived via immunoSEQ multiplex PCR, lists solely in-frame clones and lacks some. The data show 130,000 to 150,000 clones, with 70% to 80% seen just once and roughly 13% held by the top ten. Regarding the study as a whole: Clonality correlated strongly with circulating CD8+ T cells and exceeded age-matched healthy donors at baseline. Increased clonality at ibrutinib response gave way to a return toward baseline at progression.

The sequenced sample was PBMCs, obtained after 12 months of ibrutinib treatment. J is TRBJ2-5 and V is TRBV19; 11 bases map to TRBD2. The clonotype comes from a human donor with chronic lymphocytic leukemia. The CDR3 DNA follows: TGTGCCAGTAGTATAGTCGCCACTAGCGGGAGCGAGACCCAGTACTTC. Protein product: CASSIVATSGSETQYF.